The 27 T cell receptor beta chains in this list originate from one sample, sequenced in a study of blood T cell repertoires in COVID-19. The protocol was immunoSEQ multiplex PCR, while the TCRdb copy is restricted to in-frame clones and leaves out a portion. The table has some 130,000 clones, about four fifths seen once. Sequencing input: peripheral blood. The receptors derive from a man older than 75 with acute or convalescent COVID-19.

V gene TRBV7-3 combines with J gene TRBJ2-3, with TRBD1 identical over 9 bases. The CDR3 covers 14 residues. From germline, CDR1 is SGHTA and CDR2 FQGTGA. Trimming cost V 6 bases and J 2 bases; bases outside gene matches: 3. Here the CDR3 DNA reads TGTGCCAGCAGACAGGGGGCTAACACAGATACGCAGTATTTT. This translates into CASRQGANTDTQYF.

V is TRBV28 and J is TRBJ1-1; D is uncertain. V lost 6 bases to trimming and J lost 0 bases, with 14 bases between them. The CDR3 is 15 amino acids. The V gene's germline CDR1 is MDHEN and CDR2 SYDVKM. The CDR3 coding sequence is TGTGCCAGCAGCCCCAATGGGCGGGTGAACACTGAAGCTTTCTTT. Its protein is CASSPNGRVNTEAFF.

The J gene is TRBJ2-3, the V gene TRBV19; D is possibly TRBD1 (6 bases). The CDR3 extends over 16 amino acids. V was pared by 3 bases and J by 1 base, with 14 bases between. CDR1 and CDR2 from the germline V gene are LNHDA and SQIVND (reference sequence). For the CDR3, the DNA is TGTGCCAGTAGTATGAGGGGACCAGGGGGCACAGATACGCAGTATTTT. This sequence encodes CASSMRGPGGTDTQYF.

The V gene is TRBV10-1, the J gene TRBJ2-7; D is unclear. Germline V gene sequence: CDR1 WNHNN, CDR2 SYGVQD (reference sequence). The CDR3 covers 12 residues. Trimming removed 9 bases at V and 4 bases at J, with 13 bases between. The CDR3: CASRCTPYEQYF. The CDR3 region has the DNA TGCGCCAGTCGGTGCACTCCATACGAGCAGTACTTC.

The V gene is TRBV28, the J gene TRBJ2-3, with a tentative D call TRBD1 (7 bases). The length of the CDR3 is 15 residues. V shed 8 bases and J shed 0 bases, with 15 bases lying between them. CDR1 is MDHEN and CDR2 is SYDVKM in the germline V gene. The CDR3 sequence: CASYQGGSSTDTQYF. CDR3 nucleotides: TGTGCCAGCTATCAGGGGGGCTCTAGCACAGATACGCAGTATTTT.

This chain uses TRBV13 with TRBJ2-7, with unresolved D. This CDR3 has 13 amino acids. V lost 7 bases and J lost 2, with 12 bases in between. Germline lookup yields CDR1 PRHDT and CDR2 FYEKMQ (reference sequence). CDR3: CASTREATYEQYF. The CDR3 DNA is TGTGCCAGCACGAGAGAGGCCACCTACGAGCAGTACTTC.

V usage is TRBV5-1 and J usage is TRBJ2-6, with 10 positions matching TRBD1. V shed 7 bases, J shed 4 bases, and the junction held 11 bases outside the gene matches. The CDR3 sequence is 17 residues long. Germline V gene sequence: CDR1 SGHRS, CDR2 YFSETQ. The CDR3 nucleotides are TGCGCCAGCCAACCGGGACAGGGGCCACGAGGGGCCAACGTCCTGACTTTC. It codes for CASQPGQGPRGANVLTF.

The chain has TRBV29-1 and TRBJ1-1; 7 bases fit TRBD1. CDR1 and CDR2 (germline): SQVTM, ANQGSEA. V trimming: 7 bases; J trimming: 7 bases; junction bases outside the gene matches: 12. The CDR3 covers 13 residues. The CDR3 loop is CSARGAGHLEAFF. CDR3 in DNA: TGCAGCGCCAGGGGGGCAGGCCACCTTGAAGCTTTCTTT.

The chain combines TRBV2 with TRBJ2-7; D perhaps matches TRBD1 (6 bases). The V gene lost 1 base and the J gene lost 4 bases, with 11 bases spanning the gap. The CDR3 covers 14 residues. Per germline, CDR1 SNHLY and CDR2 FYNNEI. DNA of the CDR3: TGTGCCAGCAGTGAAGACAGGGACGGTTACGAGCAGTACTTC. Translated, it gives CASSEDRDGYEQYF.

This clone has more than one count but fewer than ten. The chain uses TRBV19 and TRBJ2-1; 13 nucleotides line up with TRBD2. Germline assignment: CDR1 LNHDA and CDR2 SQIVND (reference sequence). The length of the CDR3 is 18 residues. Unmatched junction bases numbered 5, after V lost 3 bases and J lost 0 bases. CDR3 amino acids: CASSIVLAGGPSYNEQFF. The CDR3 DNA is TGTGCCAGTAGTATCGTACTAGCGGGGGGGCCCTCCTACAATGAGCAGTTCTTC.

V usage is TRBV11-3 and J usage is TRBJ2-5; weak D call: TRBD1 (5 bases). The germline V gene has CDR1 SGHNT and CDR2 YENEEA. The CDR3 contains 12 residues. Deletions cut 5 bases from V and 4 bases from J, with 8 bases between. CDR3 nucleotide sequence: TGTGCCAGCAGCACAGGCGGAGAGACCCAGTACTTC. Its protein is CASSTGGETQYF.

A few counts support this clone. The chain employs TRBV28 and TRBJ1-5; 7 nucleotides line up with TRBD1. The length of the CDR3 is 14 residues. V shed 5 bases and J 3 bases; nucleotides not matched to a gene: 4. Germline V gives CDR1 MDHEN, CDR2 SYDVKM. This CDR3 is CASSRDRNNQPQHF. As DNA, the CDR3 is TGTGCCAGCAGTAGGGACAGAAACAATCAGCCCCAGCATTTT. Together with reference TRBV28 and TRBJ1-5, the CDR3 gives the full variable domain: DVKVTQSSRYLVKRTGEKVFLECVQDMDHENMFWYRQDPGLGLRLIYFSYDVKMKEKGDIPEGYSVSREKKERFSLILESASTNQTSMYLCASSRDRNNQPQHFGDGTRLSIL.

This rearrangement joins TRBV13 to TRBJ2-4; a weak D match, TRBD2 (5 bases). The CDR3 contains 15 residues. The V and J ends lost 7 bases and 4 bases respectively, with 17 bases between them. CDR1 and CDR2 (germline): PRHDT, FYEKMQ (reference sequence). The CDR3 DNA follows: TGTGCCAGCACCCTCTCCGAGGGCGGGAAAAACATTCAGTACTTC. Its translation is CASTLSEGGKNIQYF.

This clone was counted once. The chain employs TRBV12-3 or TRBV12-4 and TRBJ2-2; TRBD1 aligns across 7 bases. The length of the CDR3 is 13 residues. Trimming took 7 bases from V and 4 from J; bases not matched to a gene: 3. The CDR3 reads CASKQGSTGELFF. The CDR3 region has the DNA TGTGCCAGCAAACAGGGGAGCACCGGGGAGCTGTTTTTT.

The chain joins TRBV7-2 to TRBJ2-3, with D perhaps TRBD1 (5 bases). This CDR3 contains 14 residues. CDR1 SGHTA and CDR2 FQGNSA come from the germline V gene. Trimming took 6 bases from V and 0 from J, leaving 10 bases between them. CDR3 coding DNA: TGTGCCAGCAGTAGACAGCCAAGCACAGATACGCAGTATTTT. Translation: CASSRQPSTDTQYF.

This clone was picked up a small number of times. This chain connects TRBV18 to TRBJ1-6; no definite D call. Trimming stripped 0 bases from V and 9 bases from J, with 3 bases between. The germline CDR1 and CDR2 sequences are KGHSH and LQKENI. This CDR3 has 12 residues. The CDR3 DNA is TGTGCCAGCTCACCACCCTCTTCACCCCTCCACTTT. Protein product: CASSPPSSPLHF.

This clone turned up a few times. The chain has TRBV7-2 and TRBJ1-6; D ambiguous. V shed 3 bases and J shed 5 bases, with 14 bases lying between them. In germline, CDR1 is SGHTA, CDR2 FQGNSA. The CDR3 is 16 residues long. This chain's CDR3 is CASSFKSSANNSPLHF. In DNA form, the CDR3 reads TGTGCCAGCAGCTTCAAGTCCTCAGCGAATAATTCACCCCTCCACTTT.

The chain has TRBV6-5 and TRBJ1-1; D gene ambiguous. Deletions cut 6 bases from V and 3 bases from J, with 11 bases between. There are 13 residues in the CDR3. The V gene's germline CDR1 is MNHEY and CDR2 SVGAGI. The CDR3 coding sequence is TGTGCCAGCAGGTTCGTTAGAGACACTGAAGCTTTCTTT. Protein sequence: CASRFVRDTEAFF.

V gene TRBV11-2 combines with J gene TRBJ2-7, with 9 bases that match TRBD1. The CDR3 spans 15 residues. The germline gives CDR1 SGHAT, CDR2 FQNNGV. V dropped 0 bases and J dropped 2; count of bases not matched to a gene: 2. The CDR3 DNA follows: TGTGCCAGCAGCTTAGATGGACAGGGGACCTACGAGCAGTACTTC. This gives the protein CASSLDGQGTYEQYF.

The gene calls are TRBV27 and TRBJ1-5, with TRBD1 identical over 7 bases. The CDR3 covers 14 residues. V shed 2 bases and J 7 bases; nucleotides not matched to a gene: 5. In germline, CDR1 is MNHEY, CDR2 SMNVEV (reference sequence). DNA of the CDR3: TGTGCCAGCAGTTTAAGGGTAGGGGGCCAGCCCCAGCATTTT. It is translated as CASSLRVGGQPQHF.

The chain employs TRBV5-6 and TRBJ1-1; D is ambiguous. The CDR3 has 13 amino acids. Per the germline V gene, CDR1 is SGHDT and CDR2 is YYEEEE. The ends were cut back, 3 bases at V and 1 base at J, with 7 bases in the middle. The CDR3 DNA is TGTGCCAGCAGCTCGCGGAGGAACACTGAAGCTTTCTTT. The encoded protein is CASSSRRNTEAFF.

V usage is TRBV23-1 and J usage is TRBJ2-3; 9 positions agree with TRBD2. TRBV23-1 is an ORF, and what it does is uncertain. The length of the CDR3 is 15 residues. V gave up 2 bases and J gave up 5 bases; unmatched junction bases: 5. The CDR3 reads CASSQRASGVDTQYF. The CDR3 nucleotides are TGCGCCAGCAGTCAAAGGGCTAGCGGGGTAGATACGCAGTATTTT.

The chain employs TRBV29-1 and TRBJ1-4; 10 bases fit TRBD1. There are 15 residues in the CDR3. Germline CDR1 and CDR2: SQVTM and ANQGSEA. Here the CDR3 reads CRHYLRQGAREELFF. DNA of the CDR3: TGCAGACACTACCTTAGACAGGGGGCGAGAGAGGAACTGTTTTTT.

The J gene is TRBJ2-7, the V gene TRBV6-5; maybe TRBD2 (6 bases). The V end lost 7 bases, the J end lost 7 bases, and 11 bases lay between the germline ends. There are 11 residues in the CDR3. CDR1 is MNHEY, CDR2 SVGAGI, per germline. CDR3: CASTKGREQYF. Written as DNA, the CDR3 is TGTGCCAGCACCAAAGGGAGGGAGCAGTACTTC.

V and J are TRBV5-1 and TRBJ2-3; maybe TRBD1 (6 bases). The CDR3 has 15 residues. CDR1 and CDR2 (germline): SGHRS, YFSETQ. Between the trimmed V and J ends, which lost 0 bases and 2 bases, there was a span of 10 bases. DNA for the CDR3: TGCGCCAGCAGCTTGGACAGGGCGGACACAGATACGCAGTATTTT. This translates into CASSLDRADTDTQYF.

This chain connects TRBV3-1 (or the pseudogene TRBV3-2) to TRBJ1-4; D is unresolved. The CDR3 contains 15 residues. CDR1 and CDR2 from the germline V gene are LGHDT and YNNKEL (reference sequence). V lost 1 base and J 2 bases, leaving 8 bases between the germline ends. CDR3 region: CASSQGGLTNEKLFF. The DNA of the CDR3 is TGTGCCAGCAGCCAAGGCGGTCTGACTAATGAAAAACTGTTTTTT.

The chain carries TRBV5-1 and TRBJ2-6; D might be TRBD2 (6 bases). This CDR3 is built from 20 residues. The ends were cut back, 0 bases at V and 0 bases at J, with 19 bases in the middle. CDR1 is SGHRS, CDR2 YFSETQ, per germline. CDR3: CASSLGPTRGRSSGANVLTF. The DNA of the CDR3 is TGCGCCAGCAGCTTGGGACCGACTCGGGGGAGGAGCTCTGGGGCCAACGTCCTGACTTTC.